This T cell receptor (beta chain) emerged from a study of T cell responses to AZD1222 COVID-19 vaccine. Clones were read by immunoSEQ multiplex PCR, and TCRdb kept only the in-frame ones, dropping some. This sample has fewer than 30,000 clones; more than 85% occur once, and the top ten carry 7.8%. Findings and limits, study-wide: Distributed over spike, vaccine-associated CD4 TCRs predominated at 160-218 and 743-854. None of the repertoires were sampled until the peak T cell response had passed. Of spike-specific TCRs, nearly half reportedly target regions left unmutated in variants.

As regards this clone: Its antigen is still unknown.

This specimen was peripheral blood, taken 28 days after the second AZD1222 dose. This receptor was identified in an adult who received the AZD1222 COVID-19 vaccine.

The CDR3 coding sequence is TGTGCCAGCAGCCCCCTCCGGCTTAGCGGGATATACGAGCAGTACTTC. Its translation is CASSPLRLSGIYEQYF. V and J are TRBV6-2 or TRBV6-3 and TRBJ2-7, with 8 positions matching TRBD2. The CDR3 length is 16 residues. The V gene's germline CDR1 is MNHEY and CDR2 SVGEGT. V lost 6 bases, J lost 4 bases, and 14 bases stayed unmatched.